These T cell receptor beta chains were read from a single sample in a study of T cell responses to AZD1222 COVID-19 vaccine. Measured with immunoSEQ multiplex PCR; TCRdb has only the in-frame clones, and not every one. Of 100,000 to 120,000 clones in the sample, roughly 87% are singletons; the top ten hold 5%. This sample comprised peripheral blood, obtained on day 0 of AZD1222 vaccination. The origin of the receptors is an adult in good health. Both conserved end residues are part of each CDR3. D genes are given only for firm matches. Some rows mark clone size as missing; the rest say once, few, many or name a class of expanded clone.

CDR3 DNA | CDR3 protein | V gene | D gene | clone size | J gene
TGTGCCTGGAGTGTGGGTCTTTGGGAGGACACTGAAGCTTTCTTT | CAWSVGLWEDTEAFF | TRBV30 | - | - | TRBJ1-1
TGTGCCAGCAGCGGGTACCCGCAAGCTGGACTGGGACAGGGGATTCAGCCCCAGCATTTT | CASSGYPQAGLGQGIQPQHF | TRBV6-2/TRBV6-3 | TRBD1 | - | TRBJ1-5
TGCGCCAGCAGCCAAGGACTAGCGGTCACCGGGGAGCTGTTTTTT | CASSQGLAVTGELFF | TRBV4-3 | TRBD2 | few | TRBJ2-2
TGTGCCAGCAGTCAAGCCCGCGAGCAGTACTTC | CASSQAREQYF | TRBV6-2/TRBV6-3 | - | - | TRBJ2-7
TGTGCCAGTAGGGCAAGGGACAGAGCCACAGATACGCAGTATTTT | CASRARDRATDTQYF | TRBV19 | TRBD1 | - | TRBJ2-3
TGTGCCAGCAGCTTAGACCACAGAATGACCGGAAACACCATATATTTT | CASSLDHRMTGNTIYF | TRBV7-2 | - | few | TRBJ1-3
TGTGCCAGCAGTGAAGGATGGCGGTGGGGACAGGGATTCACCGGGGAGCTGTTTTTT | CASSEGWRWGQGFTGELFF | TRBV2 | TRBD1 | few | TRBJ2-2
TGTGCCAGCAGCCCCTCCGGCGGGACAGTAGGTTCACCCCTCCACTTT | CASSPSGGTVGSPLHF | TRBV5-4 | TRBD1 | - | TRBJ1-6
TGCGCCAGCAGCTCAACTGGGACAGGTAGCTCCTACAATGAGCAGTTCTTC | CASSSTGTGSSYNEQFF | TRBV5-1 | TRBD1 | - | TRBJ2-1
TGCGCCAGCGCCGCGGGACAGGGGGCCTACGAGCAGTACTTC | CASAAGQGAYEQYF | TRBV5-1 | TRBD1 | - | TRBJ2-7
TGCAGCGTTGATAGTTCAGACACTGAAGCTTTCTTT | CSVDSSDTEAFF | TRBV29-1 | - | - | TRBJ1-1
TGTGCCACCATGGGAGACGGAAACACCATATATTTT | CATMGDGNTIYF | TRBV24-1 | - | - | TRBJ1-3
TGTGCCAGCAGCTTCGGACAGATTGAAAAACTGTTTTTT | CASSFGQIEKLFF | TRBV7-9 | - | - | TRBJ1-4
TGTGCCAGCAGCCCCTCGGGACAGGGTAACCTTAATGAAAAACTGTTTTTT | CASSPSGQGNLNEKLFF | TRBV9 | TRBD1 | - | TRBJ1-4